This T cell receptor beta chain was identified in a study of technical replicates of blood from a handful of donors. Germline V gene sequence: CDR1 SQVTM, CDR2 ANQGSEA. Trimming removed 4 bases from V and 1 base from J, with 10 bases in between. The CDR3 has 13 amino acids. Here immunoSEQ multiplex PCR was the method, and the copy in TCRdb shows in-frame clones only, minus some. Altogether tens of thousands of clones are present, 95% to 98% being singletons, with the ten largest covering about 0.31%. Source material: T cells isolated from PBMCs. This receptor was obtained from a human donor in good health. The chain links TRBV29-1 to TRBJ1-2; perhaps TRBD1 as D (5 bases). Here the CDR3 DNA reads TGCAGCGTTGGGGAGGGGCTTAACTATGGCTACACCTTC. Residues: CSVGEGLNYGYTF.